This T cell receptor beta chain came from a study of identical twins. Whole-study results and caveats: Monozygotic twins shared more out-of-frame TCR alpha than recombination models predicted. For zero-insertion analyses, partial confounding could come from invariant MAIT and iNKT cells. Instead of following the same donors, the conclusions were based on cross-sectional statistical analysis.

Concerning this clonotype: Its target is unknown.

Between the trimmed V and J ends, which lost 5 bases and 2 bases, there was a span of 6 bases. The CDR3 is 12 amino acids. Germline values: CDR1 SGHAT, CDR2 FQNNGV. A universal primer site was incorporated via template switching, and the cDNA contained unique molecular identifiers. A single record per CDR3 protein comes from TCRdb applying MiXCR to the 5' RACE reads. The table includes 200,000 to 300,000 distinct CDR3 sequences, more than 9% detected once. The J gene is TRBJ1-2, the V gene TRBV11-2; D gene uncertain. The TCR sequence derives from a man aged 45-65 years in good health. The sample comprised memory T cells sorted from blood. The CDR3 coding sequence is TGTGCCAGCAGCCTCAACAACTATGGCTACACCTTC. Amino acids: CASSLNNYGYTF.